The clone carrying this TCR beta chain was counted only a few times. Time point noted: patch test 2, 6 weeks after DPC sensitization. The treatment: therapeutic diphenylcyclopropenone sensitization with weekly scalp DPC. The CDR3 length is 14 residues. From germline, CDR1 is MDHEN and CDR2 SYDVKM. V shed 3 bases and J shed 5 bases, with 11 bases lying between them. The record originates from a study of human T cells and chemical hapten exposure. TCRdb used MiXCR to reprocess the RACE reads, holding one entry per CDR3 protein. The sample has some 57,000 distinct CDR3 sequences; over 9.5% are singletons.

This receptor was obtained from a woman in her 50s with alopecia areata. Some clones in this sample may be carry-over from other donors' samples. The sequenced sample was whole blood, obtained in connection with sensitization to the hapten diphenylcyclopropenone (DPC). The rearrangement links TRBV28 to TRBJ1-5, with D perhaps matching TRBD1 (5 bases). The CDR3 region has the DNA TGTGCCAGCAGTTTCGGGACCTCACATCAGCCCCAGCATTTT. Translating gives CASSFGTSHQPQHF. Full variable domain (rest looked up from reference TRBV28 and TRBJ1-5): DVKVTQSSRYLVKRTGEKVFLECVQDMDHENMFWYRQDPGLGLRLIYFSYDVKMKEKGDIPEGYSVSREKKERFSLILESASTNQTSMYLCASSFGTSHQPQHFGDGTRLSIL.